These T cell receptor beta chains were read from a single sample in a study of T-cell reconstitution after alpha-beta-depleted transplantation in children. Via MiXCR, TCRdb re-called the PCR reads, giving one row per CDR3 protein. Of 500,000 to 650,000 distinct CDR3 sequences listed, 13% are singletons. The sequencing here drew on PBMCs, mostly from graft donor cells, taken 360 days after TCRalphabeta/CD19-depleted stem cell transplant. These receptors were collected from a male patient younger than 18 who had a stem cell transplant for acute myeloid leukemia, so the T cells may come from the graft donor. The CDR3 runs from the conserved cysteine through the conserved F or W. The order of the fields is clone size, D gene, V gene, J gene, CDR3 DNA, CDR3 protein. A D gene is named only where the DNA matches it firmly. Size values are once, few and many counts, or a class for expanded clones, and some rows have none.

.	TRBD1	TRBV28	TRBJ2-1	TGTGCCAGCAGCCAAGACAGGGACCCCTGGGCAAGGAATGAGCAGTTCTTC	CASSQDRDPWARNEQFF
.	.	TRBV21-1	TRBJ2-1	TGTGCCAGCAGCCCCTTCGCAGACAATGAGCAGTTCTTC	CASSPFADNEQFF
few	.	TRBV7-9	TRBJ2-2	TGTGCCAGCAGCTTACGGGTCGGGACAGGGGAGCTGTTTTTT	CASSLRVGTGELFF
.	.	TRBV29-1	TRBJ2-7	TGCAGCGTTGAAGATCAGACTGCCACCTCCTACGAGCAGTACTTC	CSVEDQTATSYEQYF
many	.	TRBV29-1	TRBJ2-6	TGCAGCGTTGGTCAGAGCTCTGGGGCCAACGTCCTGACTTTC	CSVGQSSGANVLTF
many	TRBD1	TRBV7-9	TRBJ1-1	TGTGCCAGCAGCAGACAGGGTTGGGACACTGAAGCTTTCTTT	CASSRQGWDTEAFF
once	TRBD2	TRBV20-1	TRBJ2-2	TGCAGTGCTAAACCTAGCGGGCGGGGCACCGGGGAGCTGTTTTTT	CSAKPSGRGTGELFF
once	.	TRBV20-1	TRBJ1-5	TGCAGTGCTAGAAGGGTTATGCCCCATCAGCCCCAGCATTTT	CSARRVMPHQPQHF
.	.	TRBV27	TRBJ2-3	TGTGCCAGCAGTTTATCGGTTTTCGGGGATACGCAGTATTTT	CASSLSVFGDTQYF
.	TRBD1	TRBV7-6	TRBJ1-1	TGTGCCAGCAGCTTGGAGGGACAGGGGGTGGTCACTGAAGCTTTCTTT	CASSLEGQGVVTEAFF
.	.	TRBV7-9	TRBJ2-3	TGTGCCAGCAGCTTAGCAGGGGCAGCCTCCTATCTAGATACGCAGTATTTT	CASSLAGAASYLDTQYF
.	.	TRBV20-1	TRBJ1-4	TGCAGTGCACCAGACAATGAAAAACTGTTTTTT	CSAPDNEKLFF
many	.	TRBV12-3/TRBV12-4	TRBJ2-1	TGTGCCAGCAGTTTAGGCGCAGGGACTTCAAATGAGCAGTTCTTC	CASSLGAGTSNEQFF
few	.	TRBV28	TRBJ2-5	TGTGCCAGCAGTTTACAAACCTACAGGGAACGACTAGAAATCTTGGTAGAGACCCAGTACTTC	CASSLQTYRERLEILVETQYF
few	.	TRBV29-1	TRBJ2-2	TGCAGCGTTCGGTTTACCGGGGAGCTGTTTTTT	CSVRFTGELFF
.	.	TRBV18	TRBJ2-3	TGTGCCAGCTCACCTGACAGTGCTAGCACAGATACGCAGTATTTT	CASSPDSASTDTQYF
few	.	TRBV10-3	TRBJ2-2	TGTGCCATCAAGGCCCTAGGGAACACCGGGGAGCTGTTTTTT	CAIKALGNTGELFF
few	.	TRBV7-2	TRBJ2-3	TGTGCCAGCAGCTTAGTTTCCGGAAACACAGATACGCAGTATTTT	CASSLVSGNTDTQYF
many	TRBD1	TRBV15	TRBJ1-2	TGTGCCACCAGCAGAGATGCGGACAGGGTCGACTATGGCTACACCTTC	CATSRDADRVDYGYTF
few	TRBD2	TRBV10-3	TRBJ2-5	TGTGCCATCAGTGGGGGGACTAGCGGGAGTCGGGGAGAGACCCAGTACTTC	CAISGGTSGSRGETQYF
many	.	TRBV19	TRBJ2-3	TGTGCCAGTAGTATCGGGCTCGATGGGATAGATACGCAGTATTTT	CASSIGLDGIDTQYF
.	TRBD1	TRBV2	TRBJ1-5	TGTGCCAGCAGTGAATCTAGGACAGGGTCGAACCAGCCCCAGCATTTT	CASSESRTGSNQPQHF
many	TRBD2	TRBV7-2	TRBJ2-3	TGTGCCAGCAGCTTAGTCGGGACTAGCGGCACAGATACGCAGTATTTT	CASSLVGTSGTDTQYF
many	TRBD1	TRBV12-3/TRBV12-4	TRBJ1-6	TGTGCCAGCAGTCTTACAGGGGTTGAATCACCCCTCCACTTT	CASSLTGVESPLHF
.	.	TRBV9	TRBJ2-1	TGTGCCAGCAGCGTAGACCAGGGATTTTGGAATGAGCAGTTCTTC	CASSVDQGFWNEQFF
.	.	TRBV6-1	TRBJ2-2	TGTGCCAGCAGTGAACTTGCGAAAGGGGCGGCCGGGGAGCTGTTTTTT	CASSELAKGAAGELFF
few	.	TRBV28	TRBJ2-5	TGTGCCAGCAGTTTCGGGGGTCCAGGTTTGGGGGAGACCCAGTACTTC	CASSFGGPGLGETQYF
.	.	TRBV7-9	TRBJ2-3	TGTGCCAGCAGGACTACCTCGAGCACAGATACGCAGTATTTT	CASRTTSSTDTQYF
few	.	TRBV11-2	TRBJ2-5	TGTGCCAGCAGAAAACTAGAGACCCAGTACTTC	CASRKLETQYF
many	TRBD2	TRBV7-7	TRBJ2-1	TGTGCTATTGGACTAGCGGGAGGAGGCTCCTACAATGAGCAGTTCTTC	CAIGLAGGGSYNEQFF
.	TRBD1	TRBV18	TRBJ2-1	TGTGCCAGCTCACCCCGGACAGGGGTAAATGAGCAGTTCTTC	CASSPRTGVNEQFF
few	.	TRBV20-1	TRBJ2-5	TGCAGTGAGGAACCGATGGGGGGTCAAGAGACCCAGTACTTC	CSEEPMGGQETQYF
.	TRBD1	TRBV28	TRBJ1-2	TGTGCCAGCAGGCATGGGACAGGGGGCATCTATGGCTACACCTTC	CASRHGTGGIYGYTF
many	.	TRBV20-1	TRBJ1-1	TGCAGTGCTAGCCCTGAAGCTTTCTTT	CSASPEAFF
many	.	TRBV27	TRBJ2-7	TGTGCCAGCAGTTTCTCTAGCGTTTTGACCTACGAGCAGTACTTC	CASSFSSVLTYEQYF
few	TRBD2	TRBV3-1	TRBJ2-1	TGTGCCAGCAGCCAAGAGACTAGCGGCATTCGGGGTAATGAGCAGTTCTTC	CASSQETSGIRGNEQFF
few	.	TRBV29-1	TRBJ2-5	TGCAGCGTTGAATCTCGTGTAGGGGGAGAGACCCAGTACTTC	CSVESRVGGETQYF
.	.	TRBV3-1	TRBJ1-3	TGTGCCAGCAGCCAAGGTACAGGGACTGGAAACACCATATATTTT	CASSQGTGTGNTIYF
.	TRBD2	TRBV12-3/TRBV12-4	TRBJ2-2	TGTGCCAGCAGTGCCGGGACTAGCGGCCACACCGGGGAGCTGTTTTTT	CASSAGTSGHTGELFF
.	TRBD1	TRBV20-1	TRBJ2-3	TGCAGTGCTAGAGGGGACAGGGGTCGCACAGATACGCAGTATTTT	CSARGDRGRTDTQYF
.	.	TRBV27	TRBJ2-3	TGTGCCAGCAGTCCGGTTCGCGGGCGGACAGATACGCAGTATTTT	CASSPVRGRTDTQYF
.	.	TRBV20-1	TRBJ2-1	TGCAGTGCTAGAGCGGGGTTCTCCTACAATGAGCAGTTCTTC	CSARAGFSYNEQFF
many	TRBD2	TRBV15	TRBJ2-1	TGTGCCACCAGCAGAGATTTAGCGGGAGAGTTCTTC	CATSRDLAGEFF
few	TRBD2	TRBV12-3/TRBV12-4	TRBJ2-3	TGTGCCAGCAGCATCCGACTAGCGGAGGACACAGATACGCAGTATTTT	CASSIRLAEDTDTQYF
few	TRBD1	TRBV29-1	TRBJ1-6	TGCAGCGTTGCCCTCGGACAGGGAAGATCACCCCTCCACTTT	CSVALGQGRSPLHF
.	TRBD1	TRBV7-8	TRBJ1-5	TGTGCCAGCAGCTTAGGACTCGTGGGCAGGGGGAAATATAGCAATCAGCCCCAGCATTTT	CASSLGLVGRGKYSNQPQHF
.	TRBD2	TRBV6-2/TRBV6-3	TRBJ2-7	TGTGCCAGCATCATTACTCCGGTGAGAGCGGGAGGAACGGCCTACGAGCAGTACTTC	CASIITPVRAGGTAYEQYF
few	.	TRBV9	TRBJ2-1	TGTGCCAGCAGCGTAGCCCCATCCGGGGGCTACGGTGAGCAGTTCTTC	CASSVAPSGGYGEQFF
.	TRBD1	TRBV4-3	TRBJ2-7	TGCGCCAGCAGCCAAGAATCGGGACAGCGAATAACCTACGAGCAGTACTTC	CASSQESGQRITYEQYF
many	.	TRBV12-3/TRBV12-4	TRBJ2-7	TGTGCCAGCAGTCCCACCCCCTACGAGCAGTACTTC	CASSPTPYEQYF
.	.	TRBV12-3/TRBV12-4	TRBJ2-5	TGTGCCAGCAGTTTAGGATACCAGGAGAAAGAAGAGACCCAGTACTTC	CASSLGYQEKEETQYF
few	.	TRBV20-1	TRBJ2-2	TGCAGTGCCGCCGGTCTCTCTAGCGTCGGCTACACCGGGGAGCTGTTTTTT	CSAAGLSSVGYTGELFF
many	TRBD2	TRBV5-1	TRBJ2-1	TGCGCCAGCAGCCCTGGGCTAGCGGGAGTGGTTGAGCAGTTCTTC	CASSPGLAGVVEQFF
many	TRBD2	TRBV3-1	TRBJ2-1	TGTGCCAGCAGCCAAGATGGGGTAGCGGGAAGGCGGGAGCAGTTCTTC	CASSQDGVAGRREQFF
many	.	TRBV10-3	TRBJ2-7	TGTGCCATCAGTGAGTTTAGCCCCTCCGAGCAGTACTTC	CAISEFSPSEQYF